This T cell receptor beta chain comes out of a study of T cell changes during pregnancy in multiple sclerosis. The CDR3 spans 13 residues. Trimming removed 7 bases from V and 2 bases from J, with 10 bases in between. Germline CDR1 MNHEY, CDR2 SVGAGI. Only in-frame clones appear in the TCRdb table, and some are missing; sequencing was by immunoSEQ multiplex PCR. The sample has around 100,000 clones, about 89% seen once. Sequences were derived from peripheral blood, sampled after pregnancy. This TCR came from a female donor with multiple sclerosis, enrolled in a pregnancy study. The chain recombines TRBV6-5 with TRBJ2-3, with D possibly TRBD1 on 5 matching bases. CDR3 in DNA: TGTGCCAGCAAGGGCAGGGACACAGATACGCAGTATTTT. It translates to CASKGRDTDTQYF.